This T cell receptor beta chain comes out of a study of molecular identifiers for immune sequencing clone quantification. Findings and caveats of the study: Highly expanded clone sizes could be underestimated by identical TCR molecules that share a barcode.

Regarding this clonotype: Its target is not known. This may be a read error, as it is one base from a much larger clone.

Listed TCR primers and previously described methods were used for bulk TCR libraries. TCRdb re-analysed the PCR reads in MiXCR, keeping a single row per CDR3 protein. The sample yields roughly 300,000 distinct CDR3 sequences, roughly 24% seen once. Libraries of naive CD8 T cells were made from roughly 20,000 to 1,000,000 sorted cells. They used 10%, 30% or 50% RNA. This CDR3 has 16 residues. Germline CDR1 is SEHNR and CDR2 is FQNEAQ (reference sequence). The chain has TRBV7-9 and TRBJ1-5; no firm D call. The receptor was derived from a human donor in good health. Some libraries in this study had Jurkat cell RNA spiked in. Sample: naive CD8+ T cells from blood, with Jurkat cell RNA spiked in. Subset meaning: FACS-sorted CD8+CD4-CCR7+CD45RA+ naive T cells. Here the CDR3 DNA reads TGTGCCAGCGGCTTGGCCGGGCAGGATAGCAATCAGCCCCAGCATTTT. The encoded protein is CASGLAGQDSNQPQHF.